This entry describes one T cell receptor beta chain. Antigen specificity is unknown. It was around 100 million PBMCs that unsorted samples used for genomic DNA. The sample belongs to a study of shared clonotypes between healthy human individuals. General observations from the study: Sharing of clonotypes among donors was expected to vary with sequencing depth.

This CDR3 has 14 amino acids. Losses at the gene ends were 2 bases for V and 3 bases for J; bases not matched to a gene: 3. CDR1 is WSHSY, CDR2 SAAADI, per germline. The authors sequenced unsorted PBMC DNA on ten immunoSEQ deep assay plates. Per the original data handling: Junction-only sequences without quality scores were provided by ImmunoSEQ, so filtering was different. Clones were sequenced by immunoSEQ multiplex PCR, and TCRdb holds only the in-frame ones, with some missing. V, J and clone size were drawn from that table, and D and trimming were deduced from the DNA. The sample has about 500,000 clones, more than 70% seen once.

This chain uses TRBV10-2 with TRBJ1-1; TRBD1 matches 7 bases. Material for sequencing was PBMCs. The receptor's source is a woman between 40 and 55 years old in good health. Some clones in this sample may be carry-over from other donors' samples. The chain's CDR3 is CASSEGQAYTEAFF. The CDR3 region has the DNA TGCGCCAGCAGTGAGGGACAGGCTTACACTGAAGCTTTCTTT.